The clone carrying this TCR beta chain was seen only once. TCRdb's copy holds only in-frame clones and misses some; the assay was immunoSEQ multiplex PCR. The sample records 150,000 to 200,000 clones, 92% being singletons. This sample was included in a study of T cell responses to AZD1222 COVID-19 vaccine. Germline CDR1 and CDR2: SEHNR and FQNEAQ (reference sequence). The germline V and J ends were trimmed by 4 bases and 1 base, with 17 bases remaining between them. The CDR3 is 16 amino acids. The sequence was obtained from an adult who received the AZD1222 COVID-19 vaccine. The chain combines TRBV7-9 with TRBJ2-7; possible D gene TRBD1, 5 bases. Specimen: peripheral blood, collected 28 days after the second AZD1222 dose. The CDR3 spells CASSWLTGAKSYEQYF. CDR3 nucleotides: TGTGCCAGCAGCTGGCTTACAGGTGCTAAATCCTACGAGCAGTACTTC.